This TCR beta chain was identified during a study of T cell responses to AZD1222 COVID-19 vaccine. Sequencing was performed with immunoSEQ multiplex PCR; in TCRdb, only in-frame clones are kept and a portion is missing. The table records 140,000 or so clones, more than 70% of them present only once. About this clone: Antigen specificity is unknown.

Study results and limitations: Spike as a whole was targeted by vaccine-associated CD4 TCRs, dominant at 160-218 and 743-854.

Germline V lookup: CDR1 SGHTA, CDR2 FQGNSA. V was trimmed by 0 bases and J by 0 bases, leaving 8 bases between them. The CDR3 contains 15 residues. This clonotype was sampled from an adult who received the AZD1222 COVID-19 vaccine. The material was peripheral blood, obtained 28 days after the second AZD1222 dose. This chain uses TRBV7-2 with TRBJ1-1, with D unclear. The CDR3 is CASSLAPDLNTEAFF. In DNA, the CDR3 is TGTGCCAGCAGCTTAGCCCCCGACTTGAACACTGAAGCTTTCTTT.